Below, 23 T cell receptor beta chains from the same sample are listed, as sequenced in a study of blood T cell repertoires in COVID-19. The assay was immunoSEQ multiplex PCR, and TCRdb's table has in-frame clones only and misses some. The sample includes approximately 210,000 clones, roughly 84% seen only once; the top ten take roughly 7.2%. The specimen was PBMCs or T cells enriched from blood (not recorded which). The receptors shown here come from a man aged 30 to 45 in a cohort exposed to, infected with or recovered from COVID-19 (not recorded which).

The rearrangement links TRBV27 to TRBJ2-1, with unresolved D. Trimming shortened V by 6 bases and J by 3 bases, and 15 bases separated the two germline ends. The CDR3 length is 15 residues. CDR1 is MNHEY and CDR2 is SMNVEV in the germline V gene (reference sequence). CDR3 in DNA: TGTGCCAGCAGCCCCGGTTCCCCAGGCTACAATGAGCAGTTCTTC. Translation gives CASSPGSPGYNEQFF.

V usage is TRBV5-4 and J usage is TRBJ2-1; TRBD1 might be the D (7 bases). V gave up 1 base and J gave up 8 bases, with 13 bases separating them. CDR1 and CDR2 from the germline V gene are SGHNT and YYREEE (reference sequence). The CDR3 runs 14 residues. The CDR3 loop is CASSLWDSGHEQFF. The CDR3 nucleotides read TGTGCCAGCAGCTTGTGGGACAGCGGGCATGAGCAGTTCTTC.

This chain joins TRBV7-6 and TRBJ2-7, with 9 bases aligning to TRBD2. J was trimmed by 3 bases and V by 1 base; bases with no gene match: 16. Germline CDR1 and CDR2: SGHVS and FNYEAQ. This CDR3 has 19 amino acids. CDR3 residues: CASSLVLRGSGSNFYEQYF. In DNA form, the CDR3 reads TGTGCCAGCAGCTTAGTTTTAAGGGGTAGCGGGAGTAATTTCTACGAGCAGTACTTC.

The sample holds a few counts of this clone. The V call is TRBV11-2, the J call TRBJ2-7, with D perhaps TRBD1 (6 bases). The CDR3 contains 13 residues. The ends were cut back, 2 bases at V and 2 bases at J, with 7 bases in the middle. Germline assignment: CDR1 SGHAT and CDR2 FQNNGV. CDR3 DNA: TGTGCCAGCAGCTTACGACAGGCCTACGAGCAGTACTTC. Translating gives CASSLRQAYEQYF. The full variable domain, rest sourced from reference TRBV11-2 and TRBJ2-7, is EAGVAQSPRYKIIEKRQSVAFWCNPISGHATLYWYQQILGQGPKLLIQFQNNGVVDDSQLPKDRFSAERLKGVDSTLKIQPAKLEDSAVYLCASSLRQAYEQYFGPGTRLTVT.

This clone was detected once. The chain employs TRBV28 and TRBJ2-7; 9 bases are a match to TRBD2. CDR3 length equals 17 residues. Germline V gene data show CDR1 as MDHEN and CDR2 as SYDVKM. The trim removed 1 base at V and 3 bases at J, leaving 10 bases unmatched. The CDR3 reads CASSLLGPSGTSYEQYF. The CDR3 DNA reads as TGTGCCAGCAGTTTATTAGGTCCTAGCGGGACTAGCTACGAGCAGTACTTC.

With regard to this clone: A read error may produce the germline difference seen at one junction end. V and J are TRBV10-2 and TRBJ2-7, with D tentatively TRBD1 (6 bases). Germline V gene lookup returns CDR1 WSHSY and CDR2 SAAADI. The CDR3 sequence is 14 residues long. The DNA for the CDR3 is TGCGCCAGCATTCCTGCAGGACAGTCCTTCGAGCAGTACTTC. Protein: CASIPAGQSFEQYF.

The chain has TRBV11-3 and TRBJ1-1; 10 nucleotides align to TRBD1. Germline V gene lookup returns CDR1 SGHNT and CDR2 YENEEA. The ends lost 5 bases at V and 8 bases at J; junction bases unmatched: 5. The CDR3 sequence is 13 residues long. The CDR3 coding sequence is TGTGCCAGCAGCACCTCGACAGGGGGCGAAGCTTTCTTT. Protein sequence: CASSTSTGGEAFF.

This clone was counted a single time. J is TRBJ2-5 and V is TRBV6-5; TRBD1 is a possible D gene (5 bases). CDR3 length: 13 amino acids. From germline, CDR1 is MNHEY and CDR2 SVGAGI. V was shortened by 11 bases and J by 5 bases, with 18 bases between the two germline ends. The CDR3 reads CADIIGAVETQYF. The CDR3 region has the DNA TGTGCCGATATTATAGGGGCCGTTGAGACCCAGTACTTC.

This clone was detected only a few times. The chain has TRBV28 and TRBJ1-2; maybe TRBD1 (5 bases). Deletions cut 3 bases from V and 3 bases from J, with 8 bases between. Germline loops: CDR1 MDHEN, CDR2 SYDVKM. CDR3 length equals 13 residues. CDR3 in DNA: TGTGCCAGCAGTTTCAGGGATTACTATGGCTACACCTTC. Translating it yields CASSFRDYYGYTF.

This clone was found once. The chain links TRBV4-2 to TRBJ2-7; TRBD2 matches 13 bases. V gave up 6 bases and J gave up 1 base; unmatched junction bases: 3. This CDR3 spans 15 amino acids. The germline V gene encodes CDR1 LGHNA and CDR2 YNFKEQ. Here the CDR3 DNA reads TGTGCCAGCAGGGAGGGACTAGCGGGATCCTACGAGCAGTACTTC. The encoded protein is CASREGLAGSYEQYF.

The V gene is TRBV9, the J gene TRBJ2-3; tentatively, D is TRBD1 (6 bases). The CDR3 spans 14 residues. In germline, CDR1 is SGDLS, CDR2 YYNGEE. Trimming left V 0 bases short and J 3 bases short, with 8 bases between. CDR3 DNA sequence: TGTGCCAGCAGCGTAGAAGGGACAACAGATACGCAGTATTTT. Its protein is CASSVEGTTDTQYF.

The V gene is TRBV11-2, the J gene TRBJ1-1; possibly TRBD1 for D (5 bases). Trimming cost V 5 bases and J 3 bases, with 13 bases left between them. The CDR3 extends over 14 amino acids. CDR1 SGHAT and CDR2 FQNNGV come from the germline V gene. CDR3 coding DNA: TGTGCCAGCAGCAACTTCAGGGTTGACACTGAAGCTTTCTTT. It yields the protein CASSNFRVDTEAFF.

The chain carries TRBV28 and TRBJ1-2; unclear D gene. This CDR3 contains 14 residues. Trimming removed 8 bases at V and 0 bases at J, with 13 bases between. Germline V gene data show CDR1 as MDHEN and CDR2 as SYDVKM. The CDR3 sequence: CASQRAGTNYGYTF. The CDR3 DNA reads as TGTGCCAGCCAAAGGGCGGGAACTAACTATGGCTACACCTTC.

V and J are TRBV28 and TRBJ2-7; maybe TRBD2 (6 bases). Germline loops: CDR1 MDHEN, CDR2 SYDVKM. With 2 bases removed from V and 6 bases from J, the gap between germline ends came to 17 bases. The CDR3 consists of 15 residues. Here the CDR3 reads CASSLPAPRGGEQYF. The CDR3 DNA follows: TGTGCCAGCAGTTTACCGGCCCCCCGGGGAGGCGAGCAGTACTTC.

The V and J genes are TRBV10-3 and TRBJ2-7, with 7 bases identical to TRBD1. CDR3 size: 15 residues. Per germline, CDR1 ENHRY and CDR2 SYGVKD. V was clipped by 4 bases and J by 8 bases; unmatched bases: 14. The CDR3 DNA sequence: TGTGCCATCAGTGCCGACAGGGTTAGCCAAGTCAAGCAGTACTTC. As protein: CAISADRVSQVKQYF.

The chain carries TRBV6-1 and TRBJ2-7, with 7 bases aligning to TRBD2. The junction had 7 bases not matched to a gene; V was cut back by 2 bases and J by 0 bases. CDR3 length: 16 residues. Germline V CDR1 and CDR2: MNHNS, SASEGT. The CDR3 region has the DNA TGTGCCAGCAGTGAAAGCCCGCGGGGGAGCTCCTACGAGCAGTACTTC. Protein product: CASSESPRGSSYEQYF.

The chain recombines TRBV10-3 with TRBJ2-5; D perhaps matches TRBD1 (6 bases). CDR1 ENHRY and CDR2 SYGVKD come from the germline V gene. Trimming pared 7 bases from V and 2 bases from J, leaving 11 bases between. This CDR3 has 13 residues. The CDR3 sequence is CAINRGNQETQYF. In DNA form, the CDR3 reads TGTGCCATCAATAGGGGGAATCAAGAGACCCAGTACTTC.

This clone was picked up a small number of times. The V call is TRBV5-1, the J call TRBJ2-3, with 7 bases matching TRBD2. The CDR3 spans 13 residues. The junction had 4 bases not matched to a gene; V was cut back by 0 bases and J by 9 bases. The germline gives CDR1 SGHRS, CDR2 YFSETQ. The CDR3 reads CASSLEAGATQYF. The CDR3 DNA reads TGCGCCAGCAGCTTGGAGGCGGGAGCCACGCAGTATTTT.

This sequence joins TRBV21-1 and TRBJ2-3; the D call of TRBD2 is as the table states it, not checked on the DNA. TRBV21-1 is designated a pseudogene. The CDR3 spans 17 residues. The CDR3 nucleotides are TGTGCCAGCAGCAAAGATGGCGGGAGGGTCTACTCAGATACGCAGTATTTT. Translating it yields CASSKDGGRVYSDTQYF.

This sequence joins TRBV9 and TRBJ1-6, with D perhaps matching TRBD1 (5 bases). Germline V gives CDR1 SGDLS, CDR2 YYNGEE. V lost 0 bases and J 10 bases, leaving 8 bases between the germline ends. This CDR3 region has 13 residues. The CDR3 DNA follows: TGTGCCAGCAGCGTAGGCGGGGGGTCACCCCTCCACTTT. This sequence encodes CASSVGGGSPLHF.

The chain has TRBV3-1 (or the pseudogene TRBV3-2) and TRBJ1-2; D possibly corresponds to TRBD1 (6 bases). Germline V gives CDR1 LGHDT, CDR2 YNNKEL (reference sequence). The CDR3 extends over 15 amino acids. V was pared by 4 bases and J by 7 bases, with 19 bases between. CDR3 region: CASSPLGAQGSGYTF. CDR3 coding DNA: TGTGCCAGCAGCCCACTTGGGGCACAGGGAAGTGGCTACACCTTC.

The chain combines TRBV4-1 with TRBJ2-7, with D unclear. From germline, CDR1 is MGHRA and CDR2 YSYEKL. The CDR3 loop spans 14 amino acids. V was shortened by 1 base and J by 9 bases, with 16 bases between the two germline ends. CDR3 loop: CASSQGLPSRVQYF. The CDR3 DNA follows: TGCGCCAGCAGCCAAGGACTTCCATCCCGGGTGCAGTACTTC.

This sequence joins TRBV19 and TRBJ1-1; 11 nucleotides match TRBD1. V was clipped by 7 bases and J by 5 bases; unmatched bases: 6. The V gene's germline CDR1 is LNHDA and CDR2 SQIVND (reference sequence). This CDR3 is built from 14 residues. The CDR3 is CASTRTGGRTEAFF. Written as DNA, the CDR3 is TGTGCCAGTACTAGGACAGGGGGCCGAACTGAAGCTTTCTTT.